The 32 T cell receptor beta chains presented below share a single source sample, sequenced in a study of neurological immune-mediated disorders. TCRdb reprocessed the 5' RACE reads with MiXCR, giving one entry per CDR3 protein. The sample includes some 50,000 distinct CDR3 sequences, about 2% of them seen just once. The sample taken for sequencing was PBMCs. The receptors shown here come from a woman aged 40-49 years with multiple sclerosis.

This clonotype appeared many times. The rearrangement links TRBV5-1 to TRBJ1-3; D uncertain. This CDR3 is built from 15 residues. V lost 4 bases, J lost 0 bases, and 11 bases lay in between. In germline, CDR1 is SGHRS, CDR2 YFSETQ. CDR3 amino acids: CASSPDAGSGNTIYF. Here the CDR3 DNA reads TGCGCCAGCAGCCCGGACGCAGGCTCTGGAAACACCATATATTTT.

This clonotype was counted ten times or more. The chain recombines TRBV12-5 with TRBJ2-3, with 8 bases that match TRBD2. The CDR3 length is 12 residues. Germline-derived CDR1 and CDR2 are LGHNT and FRNRAP. With V trimmed by 7 bases and J by 9 bases, 6 bases remained unmatched. The CDR3 coding sequence is TGTGCTAGTGACGCGGGGGGAGAGACGCAGTATTTT. This translates into CASDAGGETQYF.

This clonotype was found many times. V and J are TRBV25-1 and TRBJ1-2, with 7 bases that match TRBD1. V was pared by 3 bases and J by 4 bases, with 8 bases of the junction left unmatched. The germline CDR1 and CDR2 sequences are MGHDK and SYGVNS. This CDR3 is 15 amino acids long. The CDR3 sequence: CASSDGQAAFYGYTF. CDR3 sequence (DNA): TGTGCCAGCAGTGATGGACAGGCCGCCTTCTATGGCTACACCTTC.

This clonotype showed up many times. The CDR3 DNA is TGCAGTGCTAGAGAGACAGGGGGAGGCTATGGCTACACCTTC. As protein: CSARETGGGYGYTF. The V gene is TRBV20-1, the J gene TRBJ1-2; 9 bases are shared with TRBD1. The CDR3 loop spans 14 amino acids. V trimming: 0 bases; J trimming: 4 bases; junction bases outside the gene matches: 3. From germline, CDR1 is DFQATT and CDR2 SNEGSKA (reference sequence).

This clonotype was counted ten times or more. V gene TRBV20-1 combines with J gene TRBJ1-6; D is ambiguous. CDR1 DFQATT and CDR2 SNEGSKA come from the germline V gene (reference sequence). The CDR3 is 16 amino acids. Deletions cut 0 bases from V and 7 bases from J, with 16 bases between. In DNA form, the CDR3 reads TGCAGTGCTAGAGAGGCCTCGAAAGGCCTAAATTCACCCCTCCACTTT. Translating it yields CSAREASKGLNSPLHF.

This clonotype was recorded many times. The chain has TRBV20-1 and TRBJ1-2, with a weak D call TRBD1 (6 bases). CDR1 and CDR2 (germline): DFQATT, SNEGSKA (reference sequence). The CDR3 consists of 11 residues. The CDR3 sequence is CEGEGNYGYTF. DNA for the CDR3: TGCGAGGGGGAGGGAAACTATGGCTACACCTTC.

The V gene is TRBV6-6, the J gene TRBJ1-6; maybe TRBD1 (5 bases). There are 17 residues in the CDR3. Germline values: CDR1 MNHNY, CDR2 SVGAGI (reference sequence). The V gene lost 2 bases and the J gene lost 14 bases, with 25 bases spanning the gap. For the CDR3, the DNA is TGTGCCAGCAGTTACCTCCTCCTCAGGGAAGCGGCCTCCACCCTCCACTTT. Translated: CASSYLLLREAASTLHF.

This clonotype appeared many times. The V and J genes are TRBV5-1 and TRBJ2-1; TRBD2 is a possible D gene (6 bases). Germline loops: CDR1 SGHRS, CDR2 YFSETQ. This CDR3 contains 14 residues. The germline V and J ends were trimmed by 1 base and 6 bases, with 11 bases remaining between them. This CDR3 reads CASSLSGQGNEQFF. CDR3 in DNA: TGCGCCAGCAGCTTGAGCGGGCAGGGCAATGAGCAGTTCTTC.

At least ten counts were recorded for this clonotype. This rearrangement joins TRBV20-1 to TRBJ2-5; D unclear. Germline CDR1 DFQATT, CDR2 SNEGSKA (reference sequence). The CDR3 extends over 13 amino acids. V lost 0 bases and J lost 2, with 7 bases in between. In nucleotides, the CDR3 is TGCAGTGCTAGAGATCCCCAGCAAGAGACCCAGTACTTC. Translating gives CSARDPQQETQYF.

The J gene is TRBJ2-7, the V gene TRBV20-1; 8 bases are shared with TRBD2. The V gene end was trimmed by 5 bases and the J gene end by 1 base; junction bases not matched to a gene: 7. Germline V lookup: CDR1 DFQATT, CDR2 SNEGSKA (reference sequence). The CDR3 length is 14 residues. The CDR3 DNA is TGCAGTGCTGTGAGCGGGGGTTCTTCCTACGAGCAGTACTTC. Its protein product is CSAVSGGSSYEQYF.

This clonotype was seen ten or more times. V gene TRBV10-3 combines with J gene TRBJ2-2, with D unclear. V was cut by 2 bases and J by 6 bases, with 13 bases left in between. The CDR3 length is 15 residues. The germline V gene has CDR1 ENHRY and CDR2 SYGVKD. CDR3 residues: CAISEGNWVPGELFF. The CDR3 DNA is TGTGCCATCAGTGAGGGGAACTGGGTACCCGGGGAGCTGTTTTTT.

This clonotype was seen at least ten times. A read error is possible here, since a much larger clone lies one base away. In this CDR3 the conserved last residue, phenylalanine or tryptophan, is missing, so a read error is likely. The chain uses TRBV5-5 and TRBJ2-7, with 11 positions matching TRBD1. This CDR3 is built from 14 residues. The V and J ends lost 0 bases and 6 bases, in that order; junction bases with no gene match: 2. Germline loops: CDR1 SGHKS, CDR2 YYEKEE (reference sequence). DNA of the CDR3: TGTGCCAGCAGCTTGGGGACAGGGGGCGCCGAGCAGTACTGC. This translates into CASSLGTGGAEQYC.

This clonotype rates as medium-sized. V is TRBV12-3 or TRBV12-4 and J is TRBJ2-1, with TRBD2 identical over 9 bases. The V gene end was trimmed by 5 bases and the J gene end by 3 bases; junction bases not matched to a gene: 5. CDR3 length: 15 residues. The CDR3 protein is CASSLSGGNYNEQFF. CDR3 DNA sequence: TGTGCCAGCAGTCTTAGCGGGGGAAACTACAATGAGCAGTTCTTC.

This clonotype was seen ten or more times. The chain uses TRBV5-1 and TRBJ2-3; 9 bases line up with TRBD1. Germline CDR1 SGHRS, CDR2 YFSETQ. The CDR3 has 16 amino acids. With 5 bases clipped from V and 1 base from J, the junction kept 8 bases outside the gene matches. The CDR3 coding sequence is TGCGCCAGCAGTTTTTCACGACAGGGGGGCACAGATACGCAGTATTTT. Translating it yields CASSFSRQGGTDTQYF.

This clonotype occurred many times. V is TRBV6-6 and J is TRBJ1-6; tentative D call: TRBD1 (5 bases). The germline V gene encodes CDR1 MNHNY and CDR2 SVGAGI (reference sequence). V shed 8 bases and J shed 7 bases, with 9 bases lying between them. The CDR3 sequence is 12 residues long. CDR3 sequence (DNA): TGTGCCAGCTACAGGATGAATTCACCCCTCCACTTT. Encoded protein: CASYRMNSPLHF.

At least ten counts were recorded for this clonotype. This chain uses TRBV5-1 with TRBJ2-2, with TRBD1 as a possible D gene (6 bases). This CDR3 region has 15 residues. Germline lookup yields CDR1 SGHRS and CDR2 YFSETQ. V was shortened by 1 base and J by 2 bases, with 9 bases between the two germline ends. CDR3 region: CASSLSRGNTGELFF. The CDR3, as DNA: TGCGCCAGCAGCTTGTCCAGGGGAAACACCGGGGAGCTGTTTTTT. Full variable domain (rest looked up from reference TRBV5-1 and TRBJ2-2): KAGVTQTPRYLIKTRGQQVTLSCSPISGHRSVSWYQQTPGQGLQFLFEYFSETQRNKGNFPGRFSGRQFSNSRSEMNVSTLELGDSALYLCASSLSRGNTGELFFGEGSRLTVL.

This clonotype was found many times. The chain recombines TRBV7-2 with TRBJ2-1; TRBD1 matches 11 bases. The V segment lost 5 bases and the J segment 7 bases; nucleotides outside the gene matches: 7. The CDR3 contains 15 residues. Looked up from germline, CDR1 is SGHTA and CDR2 is FQGNSA. The CDR3 DNA is TGTGCCAGCAGCGGACGGACAGGGGGCAATAATGAGCAGTTCTTC. This encodes CASSGRTGGNNEQFF. Drawing the rest from reference TRBV7-2 and TRBJ2-1, the complete variable domain is GAGVSQSPSNKVTEKGKDVELRCDPISGHTALYWYRQSLGQGLEFLIYFQGNSAPDKSGLPSDRFSAERTGGSVSTLTIQRTQQEDSAVYLCASSGRTGGNNEQFFGPGTRLTVL.

There are many counts of this clonotype. The chain is built from TRBV15 and TRBJ2-2; D is unresolved. The CDR3 runs 16 residues. V gave up 2 bases and J gave up 4 bases, with 14 bases separating them. Per the germline V gene, CDR1 is LNHNV and CDR2 is YYDKDF (reference sequence). CDR3 DNA: TGTGCCACCAGCAGACCCGGAGACTTCTCCACCGGGGAGCTGTTTTTT. As protein: CATSRPGDFSTGELFF.

This clonotype was observed many times. This chain connects TRBV9 to TRBJ2-7, with TRBD1 matching over 11 bases. There are 15 residues in the CDR3. From germline, CDR1 is SGDLS and CDR2 YYNGEE. The trim removed 3 bases at V and 3 bases at J, leaving 5 bases unmatched. The CDR3 loop is CASSAGQGAIYEQYF. DNA of the CDR3: TGTGCCAGCAGCGCCGGACAGGGGGCTATCTACGAGCAGTACTTC.

This clonotype was counted many times. This rearrangement joins TRBV10-3 to TRBJ2-1; the D call may be TRBD1 or TRBD2 (5 bases each). Trimming removed 5 bases from V and 6 bases from J, with 8 bases in between. The length of the CDR3 is 12 residues. Germline CDR1 and CDR2: ENHRY and SYGVKD. The CDR3 spells CAISPGPNEQFF. The CDR3 DNA reads as TGTGCCATCAGTCCGGGACCCAATGAGCAGTTCTTC.

The chain has TRBV7-2 and TRBJ1-2, with a possible D match to TRBD1 (6 bases). The CDR3 is made up of 13 amino acids. The germline V gene has CDR1 SGHTA and CDR2 FQGNSA. V dropped 1 base and J dropped 5 bases, with 8 bases sitting between them. This chain's CDR3 is CASSLGGGYGYTF. The CDR3 DNA reads as TGTGCCAGCAGCTTAGGAGGGGGTTATGGCTACACCTTC.

This clonotype was recorded many times. The J gene is TRBJ1-5, the V gene TRBV25-1, with a possible D match to TRBD1 (6 bases). Germline loops: CDR1 MGHDK, CDR2 SYGVNS. The V end lost 2 bases, the J end lost 5 bases, and 7 bases lay between the germline ends. This CDR3 has 13 residues. The CDR3 is CASSERGYQPQHF. DNA for the CDR3: TGTGCCAGCAGTGAAAGGGGGTATCAGCCCCAGCATTTT.

This clonotype showed up many times. The chain links TRBV5-1 to TRBJ1-1; 9 bases match TRBD1. This CDR3 spans 16 amino acids. V gave up 0 bases and J gave up 0 bases; unmatched junction bases: 3. The germline CDR1 and CDR2 sequences are SGHRS and YFSETQ. Here the CDR3 reads CASSLGTGALNTEAFF. CDR3 nucleotide sequence: TGCGCCAGCAGCTTGGGGACAGGGGCTTTGAACACTGAAGCTTTCTTT. Filled out from reference TRBV5-1 and TRBJ1-1, the complete variable domain reads KAGVTQTPRYLIKTRGQQVTLSCSPISGHRSVSWYQQTPGQGLQFLFEYFSETQRNKGNFPGRFSGRQFSNSRSEMNVSTLELGDSALYLCASSLGTGALNTEAFFGQGTRLTVV.

This clonotype has at least ten counts. The V call is TRBV12-3 or TRBV12-4, the J call TRBJ2-6; no reliable D call. V lost 6 bases and J 1 base, leaving 4 bases between the germline ends. The CDR3 length is 13 residues. CDR3 sequence: CASRASGANVLTF. The CDR3 nucleotides read TGTGCCAGCAGGGCATCTGGGGCCAACGTCCTGACTTTC.

This clonotype was observed many times. The chain uses TRBV12-3 or TRBV12-4 and TRBJ1-5, with D possibly matching TRBD1 (5 bases). V dropped 6 bases and J dropped 5 bases, with 8 bases sitting between them. The CDR3 runs 12 residues. The CDR3 protein is CASSSGDQPQHF. CDR3 coding DNA: TGTGCCAGCAGCTCGGGGGATCAGCCCCAGCATTTT.

This clonotype was counted ten times or more. CDR3 in DNA: TGTGCCAGCAGCTTTTCAAGAGCCGGGGAGCTGTTTTTT. Amino acid sequence: CASSFSRAGELFF. The J gene is TRBJ2-2, the V gene TRBV11-2, with D unresolved. CDR3 size: 13 residues. Trimming pared 3 bases from V and 6 bases from J, leaving 8 bases between. The germline V gene has CDR1 SGHAT and CDR2 FQNNGV.

This clonotype was counted at least ten times. The chain has TRBV3-1 and TRBJ1-1; D perhaps matches TRBD1 (5 bases). The CDR3 is made up of 14 amino acids. Between the trimmed V and J ends, which lost 0 bases and 5 bases, there was a span of 10 bases. Germline CDR1 LGHDT, CDR2 YNNKEL (reference sequence). In nucleotides, the CDR3 is TGTGCCAGCAGCCAAGACGCGGGGGAGACTGAAGCTTTCTTT. Encoded protein: CASSQDAGETEAFF.

This clonotype was detected ten times or more. This rearrangement joins TRBV2 to TRBJ2-2; no firm D call. Trimming shortened V by 9 bases and J by 3 bases, and 5 bases separated the two germline ends. Germline CDR1 is SNHLY and CDR2 is FYNNEI. The CDR3 loop spans 11 amino acids. The CDR3 sequence is CASLYTGELFF. The CDR3 region has the DNA TGTGCCAGTCTATACACCGGGGAGCTGTTTTTT.

This clonotype was seen at least ten times. V usage is TRBV5-1 and J usage is TRBJ2-1, with 7 bases lining up with TRBD2. CDR3 length equals 13 residues. In germline, CDR1 is SGHRS, CDR2 YFSETQ. The V gene end was trimmed by 3 bases and the J gene end by 4 bases; junction bases not matched to a gene: 1. CDR3: CASSSGGYNEQFF. The CDR3 nucleotides are TGCGCCAGCAGCTCCGGGGGGTACAATGAGCAGTTCTTC.

This clonotype was detected many times. V is TRBV25-1 and J is TRBJ2-5; 9 bases align to TRBD1. Germline CDR1 and CDR2: MGHDK and SYGVNS. V lost 3 bases to trimming and J lost 3 bases; unmatched junction nucleotides: 5. This CDR3 has 15 amino acids. In nucleotides, the CDR3 is TGTGCCAGCAGTGAGTCAACAGGGGGCAAAGAGACCCAGTACTTC. Encoded protein: CASSESTGGKETQYF. Looking up the rest from reference TRBV25-1 and TRBJ2-5 gives the full variable domain: EADIYQTPRYLVIGTGKKITLECSQTMGHDKMYWYQQDPGMELHLIHYSYGVNSTEKGDLSSESTVSRIRTEHFPLTLESARPSHTSQYLCASSESTGGKETQYFGPGTRLLVL.

This clonotype was recorded at least ten times. The DNA of the CDR3 is TGTGCCACCAGTCCGGGGCGCGATGGTACCGGGGAGCTGTTTTTT. Its translation is CATSPGRDGTGELFF. V is TRBV24-1 and J is TRBJ2-2; TRBD1 or TRBD2 may be the D gene (5 bases each). This CDR3 is built from 15 residues. From germline, CDR1 is KGHDR and CDR2 SFDVKD. Trimming took 6 bases from V and 5 from J, leaving 15 bases between them.

This clonotype has a count of ten or more. This chain uses TRBV5-1 with TRBJ2-3, with D perhaps TRBD2 (6 bases). Trimming removed 0 bases at V and 0 bases at J, with 8 bases between. There are 15 residues in the CDR3. In germline, CDR1 is SGHRS, CDR2 YFSETQ. The chain's CDR3 is CASSLASGSTDTQYF. The CDR3 coding sequence is TGCGCCAGCAGCTTGGCAAGCGGGAGCACAGATACGCAGTATTTT. The full variable domain, with the rest looked up from reference TRBV5-1 and TRBJ2-3, is KAGVTQTPRYLIKTRGQQVTLSCSPISGHRSVSWYQQTPGQGLQFLFEYFSETQRNKGNFPGRFSGRQFSNSRSEMNVSTLELGDSALYLCASSLASGSTDTQYFGPGTRLTVL.